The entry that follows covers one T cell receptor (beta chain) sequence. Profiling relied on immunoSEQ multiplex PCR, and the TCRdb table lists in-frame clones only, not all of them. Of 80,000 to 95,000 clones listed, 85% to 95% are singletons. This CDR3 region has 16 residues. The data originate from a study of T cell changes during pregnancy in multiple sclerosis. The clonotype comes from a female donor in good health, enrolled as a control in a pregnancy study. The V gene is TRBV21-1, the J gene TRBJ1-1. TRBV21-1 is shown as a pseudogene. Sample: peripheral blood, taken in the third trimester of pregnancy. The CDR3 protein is CASSLSPRGRDTEAFF. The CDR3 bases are TGTGCCAGCAGCCTATCCCCCCGTGGGCGGGACACTGAAGCTTTCTTT.